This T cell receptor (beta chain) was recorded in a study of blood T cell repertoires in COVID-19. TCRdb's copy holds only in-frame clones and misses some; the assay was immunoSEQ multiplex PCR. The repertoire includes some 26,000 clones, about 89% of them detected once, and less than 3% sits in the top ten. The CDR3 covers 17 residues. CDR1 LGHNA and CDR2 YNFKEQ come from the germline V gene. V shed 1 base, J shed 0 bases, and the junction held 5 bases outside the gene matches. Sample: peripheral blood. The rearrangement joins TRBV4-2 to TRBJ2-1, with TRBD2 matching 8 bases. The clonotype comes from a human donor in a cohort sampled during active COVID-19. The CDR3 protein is CASSQAGGTSSYNEQFF. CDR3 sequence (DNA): TGTGCCAGCAGCCAAGCGGGGGGGACGAGCTCCTACAATGAGCAGTTCTTC.